A selection of T cell receptor beta chains follows, all from one sample in a study of shared clonotypes between healthy human individuals. Profiled with immunoSEQ multiplex PCR; TCRdb holds only in-frame clones, not every one. Of under 1,100,000 clones listed, more than 75% are singletons. Sequencing was carried out using memory CD4+ T cells from PBMCs. These receptors all come from a man younger than 35 in good health. Some clones in this sample may be carry-over from other donors' samples. CDR3s include the opening cysteine and the closing phenylalanine or tryptophan. The D gene is left open where the match is weak. Not every row has a clone size; where given, it reads once, few, many or a size class.

j_gene: TRBJ2-7
v_gene: TRBV4-2
d_gene: -
abundance: -
CDR3nt: TGTGCCAGCAGCCAGCTTGGAATCGACTCCTACGAGCAGTACTTC
CDR3aa: CASSQLGIDSYEQYF

j_gene: TRBJ2-7
v_gene: TRBV27
d_gene: TRBD1
abundance: many
CDR3nt: TGTGCCAGCTCACCGGGGACAGGCTTTTCTCTGGGTAACTACGAGCAGTACTTC
CDR3aa: CASSPGTGFSLGNYEQYF

j_gene: TRBJ1-1
v_gene: TRBV2
d_gene: -
abundance: -
CDR3nt: TGTGCCAGCAGGCGCAGGGGCGAGAACACTGAAGCTTTCTTT
CDR3aa: CASRRRGENTEAFF

j_gene: TRBJ2-7
v_gene: TRBV2
d_gene: -
abundance: -
CDR3nt: TGTGCCAGCAGTGCCGGATGGGGGGTCTACGAGCAGTACTTC
CDR3aa: CASSAGWGVYEQYF

j_gene: TRBJ1-5
v_gene: TRBV4-2
d_gene: TRBD1
abundance: -
CDR3nt: TGTGCCAGCAGCCAAACCGGGACAGGGAATCAGCCCCAGCATTTT
CDR3aa: CASSQTGTGNQPQHF

j_gene: TRBJ2-5
v_gene: TRBV7-8
d_gene: TRBD1
abundance: -
CDR3nt: TGTGCCAGCAGCTCGAGAAAGACAGGGGTCGAAGAGACCCAGTACTTC
CDR3aa: CASSSRKTGVEETQYF

j_gene: TRBJ2-7
v_gene: TRBV15
d_gene: TRBD1
abundance: once
CDR3nt: TGTGCCACCAACCTGCTCCCGGGGACAGTTCGGAAGTACGAGCAGTACTTC
CDR3aa: CATNLLPGTVRKYEQYF

j_gene: TRBJ2-7
v_gene: TRBV11-2
d_gene: TRBD2
abundance: -
CDR3nt: TGTGCCAGCAGCTTAGATCGGGCTAGCGGGGCCTACGAGCAGTACTTC
CDR3aa: CASSLDRASGAYEQYF

j_gene: TRBJ1-1
v_gene: TRBV5-6
d_gene: -
abundance: -
CDR3nt: TGTGCCAGCAGCGGCTACAGGGTATTGGCTGAAGCTTTCTTT
CDR3aa: CASSGYRVLAEAFF

j_gene: TRBJ1-1
v_gene: TRBV7-9
d_gene: -
abundance: many
CDR3nt: TGTGCCAGCAGCTTTGGGGGGAACACTGAAGCTTTCTTT
CDR3aa: CASSFGGNTEAFF

j_gene: TRBJ2-3
v_gene: TRBV2
d_gene: TRBD2
abundance: many
CDR3nt: TGTGCCAGCACAAAGACTAGCGGCACAGATACGCAGTATTTT
CDR3aa: CASTKTSGTDTQYF

j_gene: TRBJ2-5
v_gene: TRBV30
d_gene: TRBD1
abundance: -
CDR3nt: TGTGCCTGGACTATGACAGGGTCGCGGCGAGAGACCCAGTACTTC
CDR3aa: CAWTMTGSRRETQYF

j_gene: TRBJ1-1
v_gene: TRBV30
d_gene: TRBD1
abundance: -
CDR3nt: TGTGCCTGCACTGGAACAGGGGGCGTTAGGACTGAAGCTTTCTTT
CDR3aa: CACTGTGGVRTEAFF

j_gene: TRBJ2-7
v_gene: TRBV7-2
d_gene: -
abundance: -
CDR3nt: TGTGCCAGCAGCTTCTCCCCACAGGGAAGGGTCGAGCAGTACTTC
CDR3aa: CASSFSPQGRVEQYF

j_gene: TRBJ1-4
v_gene: TRBV28
d_gene: TRBD1
abundance: -
CDR3nt: TGTGCCAGCAGTTTACAGGGGGTCCCTGAAAAACTGTTTTTT
CDR3aa: CASSLQGVPEKLFF